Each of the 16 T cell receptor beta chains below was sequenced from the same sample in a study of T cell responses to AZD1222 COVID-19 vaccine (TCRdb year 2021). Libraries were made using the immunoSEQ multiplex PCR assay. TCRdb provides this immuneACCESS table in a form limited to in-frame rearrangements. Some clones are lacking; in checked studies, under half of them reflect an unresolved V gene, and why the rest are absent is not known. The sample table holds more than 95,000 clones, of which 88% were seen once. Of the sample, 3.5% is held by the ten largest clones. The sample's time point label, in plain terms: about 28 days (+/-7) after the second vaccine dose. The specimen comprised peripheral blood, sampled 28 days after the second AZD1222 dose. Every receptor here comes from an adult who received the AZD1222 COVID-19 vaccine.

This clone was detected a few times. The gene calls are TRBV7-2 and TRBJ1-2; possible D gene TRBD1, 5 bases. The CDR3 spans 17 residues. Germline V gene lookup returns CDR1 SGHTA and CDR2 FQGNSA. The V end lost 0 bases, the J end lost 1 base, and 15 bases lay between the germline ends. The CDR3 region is CASSLADPGLFNYGYTF. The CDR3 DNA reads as TGTGCCAGCAGCTTAGCCGACCCGGGACTTTTTAACTATGGCTACACCTTC.

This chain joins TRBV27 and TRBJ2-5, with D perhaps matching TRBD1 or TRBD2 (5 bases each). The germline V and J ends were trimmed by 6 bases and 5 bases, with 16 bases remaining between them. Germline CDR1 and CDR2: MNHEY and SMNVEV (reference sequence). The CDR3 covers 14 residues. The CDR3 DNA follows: TGTGCCAGCAGCCGAGGGGAGTTAGTGGAGACCCAGTACTTC. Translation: CASSRGELVETQYF.

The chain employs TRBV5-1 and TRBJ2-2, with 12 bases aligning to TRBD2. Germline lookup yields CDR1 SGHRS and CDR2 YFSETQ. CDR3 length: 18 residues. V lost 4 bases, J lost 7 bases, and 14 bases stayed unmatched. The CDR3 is CASSPTSGGLWEGGELFF. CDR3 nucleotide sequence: TGCGCCAGCAGCCCGACTAGCGGGGGCCTCTGGGAAGGCGGGGAGCTGTTTTTT.

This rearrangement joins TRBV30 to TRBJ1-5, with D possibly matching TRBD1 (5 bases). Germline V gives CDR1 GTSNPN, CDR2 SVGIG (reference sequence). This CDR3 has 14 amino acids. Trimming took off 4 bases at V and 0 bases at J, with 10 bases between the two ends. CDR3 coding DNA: TGTGCCTGGAACCGGACATTTAGCAATCAGCCCCAGCATTTT. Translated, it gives CAWNRTFSNQPQHF.

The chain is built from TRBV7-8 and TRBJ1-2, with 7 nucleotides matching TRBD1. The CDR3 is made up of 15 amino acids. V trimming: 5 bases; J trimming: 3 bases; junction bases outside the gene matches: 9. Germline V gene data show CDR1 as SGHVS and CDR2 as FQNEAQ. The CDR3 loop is CASSDGTEPDYGYTF. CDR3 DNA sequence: TGTGCCAGCAGCGATGGGACAGAACCTGACTATGGCTACACCTTC.

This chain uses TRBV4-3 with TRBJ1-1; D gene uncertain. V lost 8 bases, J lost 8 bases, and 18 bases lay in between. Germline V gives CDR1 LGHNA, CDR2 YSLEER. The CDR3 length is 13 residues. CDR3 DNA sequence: TGCGCCAGCCGCTTATCGGGGATAGCCGAAGCTTTCTTT. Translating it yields CASRLSGIAEAFF.

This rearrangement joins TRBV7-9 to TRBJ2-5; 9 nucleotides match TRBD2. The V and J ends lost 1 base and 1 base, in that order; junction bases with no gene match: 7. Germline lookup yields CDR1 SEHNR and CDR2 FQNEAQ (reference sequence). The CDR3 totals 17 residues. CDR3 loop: CASSLDRLAGLQETQYF. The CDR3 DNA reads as TGTGCCAGCAGCTTAGATCGGCTAGCGGGACTCCAAGAGACCCAGTACTTC.

CDR3 in amino acids: CASSPRVAGAGTDTQYF. The CDR3 DNA reads TGTGCCAGCAGCCCCCGGGTAGCGGGAGCCGGCACAGATACGCAGTATTTT. The chain couples TRBV7-6 to TRBJ2-3; 9 nucleotides match TRBD2. The junction had 10 bases not matched to a gene; V was cut back by 5 bases and J by 1 base. This CDR3 has 17 residues. CDR1 is SGHVS, CDR2 FNYEAQ, per germline.

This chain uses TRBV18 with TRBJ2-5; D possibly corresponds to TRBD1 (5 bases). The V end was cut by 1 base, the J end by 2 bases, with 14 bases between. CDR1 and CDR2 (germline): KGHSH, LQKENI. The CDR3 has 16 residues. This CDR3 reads CASSPLGKGWQETQYF. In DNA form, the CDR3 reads TGTGCCAGCTCACCACTGGGAAAGGGGTGGCAAGAGACCCAGTACTTC.

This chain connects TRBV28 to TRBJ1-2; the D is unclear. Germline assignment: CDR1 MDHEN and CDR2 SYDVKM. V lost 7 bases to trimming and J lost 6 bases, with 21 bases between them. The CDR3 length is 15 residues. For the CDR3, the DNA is TGTGCCAGCACCCCTCCGACGGGCATTGAAAATGGCTACACCTTC. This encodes CASTPPTGIENGYTF.

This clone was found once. In DNA form, the CDR3 reads TGTGCCACCAGCAGAGTTAATGCGAATGAGCAGTTCTTC. It codes for CATSRVNANEQFF. This chain links TRBV15 with TRBJ2-1; D ambiguous. Germline V gene data show CDR1 as LNHNV and CDR2 as YYDKDF (reference sequence). The CDR3 loop spans 13 amino acids. Trimming removed 1 base at V and 7 bases at J, with 8 bases between. Full variable domain (remainder filled in from reference TRBV15 and TRBJ2-1): DAMVIQNPRYQVTQFGKPVTLSCSQTLNHNVMYWYQQKSSQAPKLLFHYYDKDFNNEADTPDNFQSRRPNTSFCFLDIRSPGLGDTAMYLCATSRVNANEQFFGPGTRLTVL.

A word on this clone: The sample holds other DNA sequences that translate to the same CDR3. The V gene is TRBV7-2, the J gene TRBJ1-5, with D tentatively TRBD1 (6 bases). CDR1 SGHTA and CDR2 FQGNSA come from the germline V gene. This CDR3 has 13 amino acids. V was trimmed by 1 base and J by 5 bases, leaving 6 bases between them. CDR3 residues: CASSLDRDQPQHF. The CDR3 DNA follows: TGTGCCAGCAGCTTAGACAGGGATCAGCCCCAGCATTTT.

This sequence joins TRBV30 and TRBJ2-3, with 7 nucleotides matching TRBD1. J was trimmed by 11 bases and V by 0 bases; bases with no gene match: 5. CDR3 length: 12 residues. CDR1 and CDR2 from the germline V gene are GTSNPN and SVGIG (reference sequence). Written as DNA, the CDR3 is TGTGCCTGGAGTGTACGGGACAGCGTGCAGTATTTT. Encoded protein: CAWSVRDSVQYF.

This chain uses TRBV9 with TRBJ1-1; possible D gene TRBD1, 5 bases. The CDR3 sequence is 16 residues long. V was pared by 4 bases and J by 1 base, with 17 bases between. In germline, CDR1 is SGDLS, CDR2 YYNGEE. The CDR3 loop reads CASSPPPAGRNTEAFF. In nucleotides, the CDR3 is TGTGCCAGCAGCCCACCCCCCGCAGGGAGGAACACTGAAGCTTTCTTT.

CDR3 amino acids: CASRKERQLFDTF. The DNA for the CDR3 is TGTGCCAGCAGAAAGGAGCGGCAGCTCTTTGACACCTTC. The V and J genes are TRBV28 and TRBJ1-2; no definite D call. The V gene lost 6 bases and the J gene lost 12 bases, with 20 bases spanning the gap. The CDR3 consists of 13 residues. Germline V gives CDR1 MDHEN, CDR2 SYDVKM.

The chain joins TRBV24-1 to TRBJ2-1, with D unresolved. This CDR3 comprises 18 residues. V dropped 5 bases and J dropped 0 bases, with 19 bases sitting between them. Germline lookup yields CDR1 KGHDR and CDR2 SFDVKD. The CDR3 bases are TGTGCCACCAGTGCAAGAGGACCTCGGAGAAGCTCCTACAATGAGCAGTTCTTC. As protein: CATSARGPRRSSYNEQFF.